This T cell receptor beta chain was found in a study of T cell responses to AZD1222 COVID-19 vaccine. Study information: Pooled samples include second doses given at about 4 or 12 weeks. The study's findings and limits: Spike-specific TCRs gained breadth and depth after people received two AZD1222 doses. Females outnumbered males among donors, who were mostly white British; clonal diversity was possibly underestimated.

In regard to this clone: The antigen is not known.

CDR3 length equals 13 residues. CDR1 is MDHEN, CDR2 SYDVKM, per germline. Trimming left V 1 base short and J 2 bases short, with 3 bases between. The repertoire was sequenced with immunoSEQ multiplex PCR; TCRdb's copy has only in-frame clones and lacks some. Of about 100,000 clones listed, approximately 86% are singletons. The clonotype originates from an adult in good health. The sequencing used peripheral blood, collected on day 0 of AZD1222 vaccination. V usage is TRBV28 and J usage is TRBJ2-1; no reliable D call. CDR3 in amino acids: CASSLSTYNEQFF. CDR3 nucleotide sequence: TGTGCCAGCAGTTTATCGACCTACAATGAGCAGTTCTTC.